The sequence of this TCR beta chain was determined in a study of cytomegalovirus exposure and HLA in healthy donors. Whole-study results and caveats: Generally TCR sequences proved uncommon, though certain public TCRs appeared in numerous donors.

This clone was counted a single time. The antigen is not known. Amplification used 60 Vbeta primers and 13 Jbeta primers. Assay used: immunoSEQ multiplex PCR; TCRdb lists only in-frame clones, some missing. Of some 80,000 clones in the sample, approximately 79% were seen once. V lost 4 bases, J lost 5 bases, and 20 bases lay in between. CDR1 and CDR2 (germline): WNHNN, SYGVQD (reference sequence). This CDR3 has 16 residues. The specimen was PBMCs. The sequence was collected from a human donor in good health. V and J are TRBV10-1 and TRBJ1-1; weak D call: TRBD1 (5 bases). The CDR3 sequence: CASSGLGSQGRTEAFF. In DNA, the CDR3 is TGCGCCAGCAGTGGATTAGGGTCCCAGGGAAGGACTGAAGCTTTCTTT.